The clone carrying this TCR beta chain has a single count. Its antigen is undetermined. The germline V gene encodes CDR1 SGHVS and CDR2 FQNEAQ. After removal of 6 bases from V and 3 bases from J, the junction contained 4 bases not matched to a gene. The CDR3 is 14 residues long. This sample is part of a study of beta chain features in type 1 diabetes. Study-wide results and limits: A moderate, significant TCRB CDR3 shortening appeared in type 1 diabetes across four CD4+ subsets.

The entirety of the isolated RNA underwent reverse transcription, so expressed TCRB transcripts were sequenced. TCRdb keeps only in-frame clones here, not all; method: immunoSEQ multiplex PCR. Altogether approximately 730,000 clones are present, about an eighth being singletons, with the ten largest covering 0.02% to 0.025%. The sequencing sample was made of naive CD4+ T cells from blood. This clonotype originated in a man aged 18 to 35 with type 1 diabetes. The rearrangement uses TRBV7-8 and TRBJ2-1; the match to TRBD2 covers 8 bases. CDR3 sequence reads: CASSREGGYNEQFF. CDR3 DNA sequence: TGTGCCAGCAGTCGGGAGGGTGGCTACAATGAGCAGTTCTTC.